This TCR beta chain was recovered during a study of beta chain features in type 1 diabetes. Since all of the isolated RNA was reverse transcribed, expressed TCRB transcripts were what got sequenced. Sequencing used immunoSEQ multiplex PCR; TCRdb keeps in-frame clones, though not all of them. The profile shows about 360,000 clones, roughly 12% of them singletons. The collection from each donor was one heparinised blood draw averaging about 116 mL. Naive, central memory, regulatory and stem cell-like memory cells within the CD4+ compartment were sorted using CD45RO/CCR7/CD25/CD127/CD95/CD27. The study's findings and limits: At VDJ recombination sites, type 1 diabetes patients had fewer insertions and more deleted nucleotides. Type 1 diabetes patients showed a moderate but significant shortening of TCRB CDR3s in all four CD4+ subsets.

As concerns this clone: What it binds is not known.

CDR3 length equals 13 residues. Trimming took off 6 bases at V and 4 bases at J, with 10 bases between the two ends. From germline, CDR1 is MDHEN and CDR2 SYDVKM. The V gene is TRBV28, the J gene TRBJ2-1, with D tentatively TRBD1 (6 bases). Sequencing was done on a sample of naive CD4+ T cells from blood. This clonotype originated in a woman under 30 with type 1 diabetes. The CDR3 nucleotides read TGTGCCAGCAGAGGACAGATGTACAATGAGCAGTTCTTC. Protein: CASRGQMYNEQFF.